Listed here is a single TCR beta chain. Trimming took 6 bases from V and 5 from J; bases not matched to a gene: 11. The CDR3 is made up of 18 amino acids. Germline V gene sequence: CDR1 KGHDR, CDR2 SFDVKD. TCRdb's copy holds only in-frame clones and misses some; the assay was immunoSEQ multiplex PCR. Of around 300,000 clones detected, 88% appear once; the ten largest clones hold 2%. The data belong to a study of blood T cell repertoires in COVID-19. The participants were between roughly 18 and 100 years old and came from some 23 US areas. Participants' reported clinical history set cohort assignment. Sequencing used PBMCs or T cells enriched from blood (not recorded which). The TCR originated in a woman aged 55-70 years in a cohort exposed to, infected with or recovered from COVID-19 (not recorded which). V is TRBV24-1 and J is TRBJ2-1, with TRBD2 matching over 14 bases. CDR3 in amino acids: CATSSRGTSGGRNNEQFF. CDR3 sequence (DNA): TGTGCCACCAGTAGTCGGGGGACTAGCGGGGGCCGGAACAATGAGCAGTTCTTC.